These T cell receptor beta chains were read from a single sample in a study of response to subunit inactivated influenza vaccine. MiXCR was run by TCRdb on the RT-PCR reads, yielding one entry per CDR3 protein. Of about 780,000 distinct CDR3 sequences in the sample, 15% to 20% are singletons; the top ten hold roughly a tenth. Sample: PBMCs from blood, taken approximately 5 days after vaccination. These receptor sequences come from a man aged 50-59 years who received an inactivated influenza vaccine. CDR3s include the opening cysteine and the closing phenylalanine or tryptophan. D genes are given only for firm matches. Size values are once, few and many counts, or a class for expanded clones, and some rows have none.

j_call	d_call	v_call	clone_size	cdr3_aa	cdr3_nt
TRBJ2-5	NA	TRBV5-5	once	CASSPRGTRGWETQYF	TGTGCCAGCAGCCCCCGGGGGACAAGGGGATGGGAGACCCAGTACTTC
TRBJ2-1	TRBD2	TRBV12-3/TRBV12-4	NA	CASDEGREGDIEQFF	TGTGCCAGCGACGAGGGGCGGGAGGGTGATATTGAGCAGTTCTTC
TRBJ1-3	TRBD1	TRBV7-2	few	CASSAQGARGNTIYF	TGTGCCAGCAGCGCCCAGGGGGCGCGGGGAAACACCATATATTTT
TRBJ2-3	NA	TRBV11-1	NA	CASSFIPYRSSITDTQYF	TGTGCCAGCAGCTTCATTCCGTATCGAAGTTCAATCACAGATACGCAGTATTTT
TRBJ2-3	NA	TRBV7-2	many	CASSLATGSTDTQYF	TGTGCCAGCAGCTTAGCAACAGGGAGCACAGATACGCAGTATTTT
TRBJ2-3	NA	TRBV27	NA	CASSFIMTSSTDTQYF	TGTGCCAGCAGTTTCATTATGACAAGTAGCACAGATACGCAGTATTTT
TRBJ2-1	NA	TRBV5-1	many	CASSFGYEQFF	TGCGCCAGCAGCTTCGGCTATGAGCAGTTCTTC
TRBJ1-1	NA	TRBV30	NA	CAWSPVAAPRNTEAFF	TGTGCCTGGAGCCCCGTCGCCGCCCCGAGGAACACTGAAGCTTTCTTT
TRBJ2-1	TRBD2	TRBV7-9	many	CASSSPIAGEYNEQFF	TGTGCCAGCAGTTCACCCATAGCGGGAGAGTACAATGAGCAGTTCTTC
TRBJ2-3	NA	TRBV24-1	few	CATSDSGFSTDTQYF	TGTGCCACCAGTGATTCGGGATTTAGCACAGATACGCAGTATTTT
TRBJ2-2	NA	TRBV9	few	CASSVRVSNTGELFF	TGTGCCAGCAGCGTCAGGGTCTCAAACACCGGGGAGCTGTTTTTT
TRBJ2-5	TRBD2	TRBV12-3/TRBV12-4	few	CASRSTSGGAGVTQYF	TGTGCCAGCAGGTCGACTAGCGGGGGTGCTGGGGTGACCCAGTACTTC
TRBJ1-1	TRBD1	TRBV20-1	NA	CSASQAGGPMNTEAFF	TGCAGTGCTAGTCAGGCAGGGGGTCCTATGAACACTGAAGCTTTCTTT
TRBJ2-5	NA	TRBV5-1	few	CASSTQPWSPETQYF	TGCGCCAGCAGCACCCAACCTTGGAGTCCAGAGACCCAGTACTTC
TRBJ2-5	TRBD2	TRBV5-1	few	CASSLASASGETQYF	TGCGCCAGCAGCTTGGCCTCGGCTAGCGGTGAGACCCAGTACTTC
TRBJ2-1	TRBD2	TRBV15	few	CATSRDSGLAAYNEQFF	TGTGCCACCAGCAGAGATTCGGGCCTAGCGGCTTACAATGAGCAGTTCTTC
TRBJ1-1	NA	TRBV20-1	NA	CSAPTAWGTEAFF	TGCAGTGCTCCGACAGCTTGGGGCACTGAAGCTTTCTTT
TRBJ2-2	NA	TRBV4-2	NA	CASSRLGGSGELFF	TGTGCCAGCAGCCGACTTGGGGGGTCCGGGGAGCTGTTTTTT